The source of this T cell receptor (beta chain) is a study of T cell responses to AZD1222 COVID-19 vaccine. Study observations and caveats: Spike-specific TCR breadth and depth both grew after two AZD1222 doses. Sampled repertoires all dated from after the peak T cell response. Spike-wide coverage was observed for vaccine-associated CD4 TCRs, with dominant responses at 160-218 and 743-854. Donors, mostly white British, included more females; clonal diversity was possibly underestimated.

Germline CDR1 MNHEY, CDR2 SMNVEV (reference sequence). Trimming took off 4 bases at V and 7 bases at J, with 14 bases between the two ends. The CDR3 has 14 residues. Remarks on this clone: Its antigen is unknown.

TCRdb's table, derived via immunoSEQ multiplex PCR, lists solely in-frame clones and lacks some. Of 150,000 to 200,000 clones listed, around 90% were seen once; the top ten hold roughly 4.3%. The sequencing here drew on peripheral blood, taken on day 0 of MenACWY control vaccination. The V and J genes are TRBV27 and TRBJ1-5; D may be TRBD1 (5 bases). This clonotype originated in an adult in good health. The CDR3 DNA reads TGTGCCAGCAGTTCGGTCAGGGTCGGGCAGCCCCAGCATTTT. Its translation: CASSSVRVGQPQHF.